The 32 T cell receptor beta chains below come from one sample, sequenced in a study of OX40 agonist ivuxolimab in advanced cancers. The method was immunoSEQ multiplex PCR; TCRdb's version includes in-frame clones alone and lacks a portion of them. The table includes 65,000 to 95,000 clones, 84% detected once. The sample here was CD4+ or CD8+ T cells sorted from blood, taken in a trial of the OX40 agonist ivuxolimab. The receptors stem from an adult with an advanced solid tumor such as melanoma, head and neck, liver or kidney cancer.

The chain couples TRBV10-3 to TRBJ1-5, with 8 bases lining up with TRBD1. The V gene end was trimmed by 6 bases and the J gene end by 2 bases; junction bases not matched to a gene: 9. CDR1 is ENHRY, CDR2 SYGVKD, per germline. The CDR3 runs 16 residues. The CDR3 bases are TGTGCCATCAGCCGCAGGGGGCGACTTGGCAATCAGCCCCAGCATTTT. Translating gives CAISRRGRLGNQPQHF.

The chain carries TRBV4-3 and TRBJ1-6, with 10 positions matching TRBD1. Germline loops: CDR1 LGHNA, CDR2 YSLEER. V was pared by 6 bases and J by 9 bases, with 11 bases of the junction left unmatched. The CDR3 has 16 amino acids. The CDR3 DNA reads as TGCGCCAGCAGATACGACAGGGGGCTTGGTACTTCACCCCTCCACTTT. Amino acids: CASRYDRGLGTSPLHF.

The rearrangement links TRBV7-2 to TRBJ1-2, with 7 bases lining up with TRBD1. Per germline, CDR1 SGHTA and CDR2 FQGNSA. The CDR3 consists of 15 residues. V lost 1 base, J lost 6 bases, and 8 bases stayed unmatched. The CDR3 is CASSLVPGTVHGYTF. The CDR3 bases are TGTGCCAGCAGCTTAGTTCCTGGGACAGTGCATGGCTACACCTTC.

The chain employs TRBV7-3 and TRBJ2-1; weak D call: TRBD2 (6 bases). V shed 8 bases and J shed 7 bases, with 9 bases lying between them. This CDR3 region has 11 residues. Germline V CDR1 and CDR2: SGHTA, FQGTGA. The CDR3 sequence: CASASGNEQFF. CDR3 nucleotide sequence: TGTGCCAGCGCGAGCGGGAATGAGCAGTTCTTC.

The J gene is TRBJ2-1, the V gene TRBV18; 7 bases are shared with TRBD1. CDR1 KGHSH and CDR2 LQKENI come from the germline V gene. The CDR3 length is 15 residues. The V gene end was trimmed by 4 bases and the J gene end by 2 bases; junction bases not matched to a gene: 5. CDR3 in DNA: TGTGCCAGCTCACTACCCGGGACAGCCTACAATGAGCAGTTCTTC. Translation gives CASSLPGTAYNEQFF.

About this clone: One end of the junction varies from germline; a read error may be responsible. J is TRBJ1-6 and V is TRBV19, with 7 bases aligning to TRBD1. This CDR3 is 15 amino acids long. In germline, CDR1 is LNHDA, CDR2 SQIVND (reference sequence). The CDR3 nucleotides are TGTGCCAATAGTATTAAACAGGGGAGGAATTCACCCCTCCACTTT. Residues: CANSIKQGRNSPLHF.

The V call is TRBV11-2, the J call TRBJ2-1; 9 nucleotides align to TRBD1. The length of the CDR3 is 17 residues. The trim removed 4 bases at V and 7 bases at J, leaving 14 bases unmatched. CDR1 is SGHAT, CDR2 FQNNGV, per germline. CDR3 region: CASSSYRGRRDYNEQFF. The CDR3 nucleotides are TGTGCCAGCAGCTCCTACAGGGGGCGCCGGGACTATAATGAGCAGTTCTTC.

In regard to this clone: The germline gene is not matched at one end of the junction; a read error may be the cause. Distinct nucleotide sequences in the sample also encode this CDR3. The rearrangement uses TRBV5-1 and TRBJ1-2, with 11 bases aligning to TRBD1. This CDR3 is 15 amino acids long. CDR1 SGHRS and CDR2 YFSETQ come from the germline V gene. CDR3 coding DNA: TGTGCCAGCAGAGGACAGGGGGCGACTTTCTATGGCTACACCTTC. The encoded protein is CASRGQGATFYGYTF.

CDR3 coding DNA: TGTGCCAGCAGTCCGCCACAGGGACCCCCCTACAATGAGCAGTTCTTC. This translates into CASSPPQGPPYNEQFF. V is TRBV28 and J is TRBJ2-1, with a possible D match to TRBD1 (6 bases). In germline, CDR1 is MDHEN, CDR2 SYDVKM. CDR3 length equals 16 residues. Trimming took 5 bases from V and 2 from J, leaving 16 bases between them.

This clone was observed a single time. The V and J genes are TRBV7-2 and TRBJ2-5; D perhaps matches TRBD2 (7 bases). Trimming took 5 bases from V and 4 from J, leaving 17 bases between them. Germline V CDR1 and CDR2: SGHTA, FQGNSA. The CDR3 has 15 residues. Here the CDR3 reads CASSPFGGRGETQYF. CDR3 DNA sequence: TGTGCCAGCAGCCCGTTCGGGGGGCGGGGAGAGACCCAGTACTTC.

The CDR3 is CASSKDRVGIVGTDTQYF. CDR3 coding DNA: TGTGCCAGTAGTAAGGACAGGGTAGGGATCGTGGGCACAGATACGCAGTATTTT. The chain links TRBV19 to TRBJ2-3; 8 bases fit TRBD1. The CDR3 runs to 18 residues. Trimming removed 4 bases from V and 1 base from J; junction bases left unmatched: 13. CDR1 is LNHDA, CDR2 SQIVND, per germline (reference sequence).

V usage is TRBV6-5 and J usage is TRBJ1-5, with D unclear. The CDR3 covers 13 residues. The ends were cut back, 7 bases at V and 7 bases at J, with 14 bases in the middle. CDR1 is MNHEY and CDR2 is SVGAGI in the germline V gene. CDR3 in DNA: TGTGCCAGCAACCTACACTTGGGGCAGCCCCAGCATTTT. Residues: CASNLHLGQPQHF.

V gene TRBV15 combines with J gene TRBJ2-7, with a possible D match to TRBD2 (5 bases). Looked up from germline, CDR1 is LNHNV and CDR2 is YYDKDF (reference sequence). CDR3 length: 16 amino acids. V shed 5 bases and J shed 0 bases, with 17 bases lying between them. The CDR3 reads CATSVNSGSLSYEQYF. DNA for the CDR3: TGTGCCACCAGCGTTAACAGCGGATCGCTCTCCTACGAGCAGTACTTC.

The chain couples TRBV11-2 to TRBJ1-2, with D possibly TRBD1 on 6 matching bases. Trimming took off 3 bases at V and 8 bases at J, with 16 bases between the two ends. CDR1 and CDR2 (germline): SGHAT, FQNNGV. The CDR3 is 14 residues long. CDR3 protein: CASSFETTGAGYTF. CDR3 DNA: TGTGCCAGCAGCTTTGAAACGACAGGCGCGGGCTACACCTTC. The complete variable domain, with remaining parts taken from reference TRBV11-2 and TRBJ1-2, reads EAGVAQSPRYKIIEKRQSVAFWCNPISGHATLYWYQQILGQGPKLLIQFQNNGVVDDSQLPKDRFSAERLKGVDSTLKIQPAKLEDSAVYLCASSFETTGAGYTFGSGTRLTVV.

The J gene is TRBJ1-5, the V gene TRBV19, with D possibly being TRBD1 (5 bases). Trimming removed 5 bases at V and 2 bases at J, with 13 bases between. CDR1 and CDR2 from the germline V gene are LNHDA and SQIVND (reference sequence). There are 15 residues in the CDR3. CDR3 residues: CASSSPREGNQPQHF. DNA for the CDR3: TGTGCCAGTAGTTCCCCCAGGGAGGGCAATCAGCCCCAGCATTTT. The full variable domain, rest sourced from reference TRBV19 and TRBJ1-5, is DGGITQSPKYLFRKEGQNVTLSCEQNLNHDAMYWYRQDPGQGLRLIYYSQIVNDFQKGDIAEGYSVSREKKESFPLTVTSAQKNPTAFYLCASSSPREGNQPQHFGDGTRLSIL.

The chain is built from TRBV2 and TRBJ2-4; 11 bases are shared with TRBD1. Germline CDR1 is SNHLY and CDR2 is FYNNEI. Unmatched junction bases numbered 4, after V lost 6 bases and J lost 6 bases. CDR3 length: 14 residues. The CDR3, as DNA: TGTGCCAGCAGGGAGGGACAGGGGGTAAACATTCAGTACTTC. It codes for CASREGQGVNIQYF.

This sequence joins TRBV5-5 and TRBJ1-1, with D perhaps matching TRBD1 (5 bases). The CDR3 is 14 residues long. Germline loops: CDR1 SGHKS, CDR2 YYEKEE (reference sequence). The V gene lost 3 bases and the J gene lost 6 bases, with 15 bases spanning the gap. The CDR3 bases are TGTGCCAGCAGCTACCTCCAGGGCGCGTCTGAAGCTTTCTTT. Translated: CASSYLQGASEAFF. The full variable domain, in which reference TRBV5-5 and TRBJ1-1 provide the parts outside the CDR3, is DAGVTQSPTHLIKTRGQQVTLRCSPISGHKSVSWYQQVLGQGPQFIFQYYEKEERGRGNFPDRFSARQFPNYSSELNVNALLLGDSALYLCASSYLQGASEAFFGQGTRLTVV.

This chain connects TRBV11-2 to TRBJ2-1; no firm D call. CDR1 is SGHAT, CDR2 FQNNGV, per germline. V shed 7 bases and J shed 0 bases, with 13 bases lying between them. The CDR3 contains 15 residues. CDR3 bases: TGTGCCAGCACCCACCTCCTGAGCTCCTACAATGAGCAGTTCTTC. This encodes CASTHLLSSYNEQFF.

The rearrangement uses TRBV5-1 and TRBJ2-7; weak D call: TRBD1 (6 bases). V gave up 0 bases and J gave up 2 bases, with 18 bases separating them. This CDR3 spans 17 amino acids. The V gene's germline CDR1 is SGHRS and CDR2 YFSETQ. CDR3 DNA: TGCGCCAGCAGCTTGGGTAGGCAGGGGTCCGCGACCTACGAGCAGTACTTC. This translates into CASSLGRQGSATYEQYF. The complete variable domain, with remaining parts taken from reference TRBV5-1 and TRBJ2-7, reads KAGVTQTPRYLIKTRGQQVTLSCSPISGHRSVSWYQQTPGQGLQFLFEYFSETQRNKGNFPGRFSGRQFSNSRSEMNVSTLELGDSALYLCASSLGRQGSATYEQYFGPGTRLTVT.

The chain employs TRBV5-1 and TRBJ1-2, with D possibly TRBD1 on 6 matching bases. The CDR3 is made up of 14 amino acids. V was clipped by 4 bases and J by 2 bases, with 12 bases between them. Germline loops: CDR1 SGHRS, CDR2 YFSETQ. In nucleotides, the CDR3 is TGCGCCAGCAGCGGATACAGGGCCAACTATGGCTACACCTTC. Translation: CASSGYRANYGYTF.

This chain connects TRBV5-1 to TRBJ2-3, with TRBD1 as a possible D gene (6 bases). The CDR3 spans 16 residues. The germline V and J ends were trimmed by 6 bases and 1 base, with 18 bases remaining between them. From germline, CDR1 is SGHRS and CDR2 YFSETQ. The CDR3 is CASTRAGAGGTDTQYF. The CDR3 region has the DNA TGCGCCAGCACTCGGGCCGGGGCAGGGGGCACAGATACGCAGTATTTT.

This clone has a single count. The CDR3 sequence: CASSLGQGAPEQYF. The CDR3, as DNA: TGCGCCAGCAGCTTGGGACAGGGCGCTCCCGAGCAGTACTTC. The chain couples TRBV5-1 to TRBJ2-7, with 7 bases that match TRBD1. Trimming removed 0 bases from V and 6 bases from J; junction bases left unmatched: 6. Germline V gene sequence: CDR1 SGHRS, CDR2 YFSETQ. The CDR3 has 14 residues. Complete variable domain (other parts from reference TRBV5-1 and TRBJ2-7): KAGVTQTPRYLIKTRGQQVTLSCSPISGHRSVSWYQQTPGQGLQFLFEYFSETQRNKGNFPGRFSGRQFSNSRSEMNVSTLELGDSALYLCASSLGQGAPEQYFGPGTRLTVT.

The chain combines TRBV18 with TRBJ1-1; tentative D call: TRBD1 (6 bases). The V end was cut by 0 bases, the J end by 5 bases, with 7 bases between. The germline V gene has CDR1 KGHSH and CDR2 LQKENI. This CDR3 is 13 amino acids long. The CDR3 DNA is TGTGCCAGCTCACCACCGGGGGCGACTGAAGCTTTCTTT. Translation: CASSPPGATEAFF.

The genes are TRBV6-1 and TRBJ2-3; 9 nucleotides align to TRBD1. Germline values: CDR1 MNHNS, CDR2 SASEGT. The CDR3 covers 16 residues. V lost 0 bases and J lost 2; bases outside the gene matches: 3. The CDR3 loop reads CASSEAGTGYTDTQYF. The DNA of the CDR3 is TGTGCCAGCAGTGAAGCGGGGACAGGGTACACAGATACGCAGTATTTT.

Points on this clone: At one boundary the junction diverges from the germline segment, which might be a read error. At the DNA level, this CDR3 is encoded by other sequences in the same sample as well. V usage is TRBV28 and J usage is TRBJ1-5; D uncertain. CDR1 is MDHEN and CDR2 is SYDVKM in the germline V gene. The CDR3 has 14 amino acids. Written as DNA, the CDR3 is TGTGCCAGCACTTTGGGCGTGGGTCATCAGCCCCAGCACTTT. Amino acids: CASTLGVGHQPQHF.

V usage is TRBV29-1 and J usage is TRBJ1-5; D might be TRBD1 (5 bases). The ends were cut back, 4 bases at V and 0 bases at J, with 10 bases in the middle. Per germline, CDR1 SQVTM and CDR2 ANQGSEA. CDR3 length equals 14 residues. For the CDR3, the DNA is TGCAGCGTTGGGCAGGGAGGTAGCAATCAGCCCCAGCATTTT. Residues: CSVGQGGSNQPQHF.

The chain couples TRBV28 to TRBJ1-5; D is unresolved. The CDR3 has 17 residues. Trimming stripped 6 bases from V and 1 base from J, with 19 bases between. Germline CDR1 MDHEN, CDR2 SYDVKM. In DNA form, the CDR3 reads TGTGCCAGCAGCACAAGCGGACTGACCGTAAGCAATCAGCCCCAGCATTTT. Translating it yields CASSTSGLTVSNQPQHF.

The chain has TRBV7-2 and TRBJ2-7; 10 nucleotides line up with TRBD1. The J segment lost 1 base and the V segment lost 5 bases, leaving 5 bases of the junction unmatched. This CDR3 has 15 residues. Germline CDR1 and CDR2: SGHTA and FQGNSA. The CDR3 reads CASSARDRGSYEQYF. The CDR3 DNA follows: TGTGCCAGCAGCGCCAGGGACAGGGGATCCTACGAGCAGTACTTC. Complete variable domain (other parts from reference TRBV7-2 and TRBJ2-7): GAGVSQSPSNKVTEKGKDVELRCDPISGHTALYWYRQSLGQGLEFLIYFQGNSAPDKSGLPSDRFSAERTGGSVSTLTIQRTQQEDSAVYLCASSARDRGSYEQYFGPGTRLTVT.

This chain joins TRBV4-3 and TRBJ1-1, with D perhaps TRBD1 (6 bases). The CDR3 is made up of 15 amino acids. Trimming pared 0 bases from V and 4 bases from J, leaving 12 bases between. Germline CDR1 reads LGHNA; CDR2 reads YSLEER. CDR3 sequence (DNA): TGCGCCAGCAGCCAAGAAGGGGGACGGGGCACTGAAGCTTTCTTT. This codes for CASSQEGGRGTEAFF.

The J gene is TRBJ2-2, the V gene TRBV7-3; no firm D call. This CDR3 comprises 14 residues. The V end was cut by 5 bases, the J end by 1 base, with 8 bases between. Germline V gives CDR1 SGHTA, CDR2 FQGTGA. CDR3 coding DNA: TGTGCCAGCAGCCCCCGTTTGAACACCGGGGAGCTGTTTTTT. This encodes CASSPRLNTGELFF.

J is TRBJ1-3 and V is TRBV7-2; D is perhaps TRBD1 (6 bases). The V and J ends lost 7 bases and 4 bases respectively, with 17 bases between them. This CDR3 has 15 residues. The V gene's germline CDR1 is SGHTA and CDR2 FQGNSA. In DNA form, the CDR3 reads TGTGCCAGCACCGGGGGGGCCGAAGGCGGAAACACCATATATTTT. It is translated as CASTGGAEGGNTIYF.

The chain employs TRBV28 and TRBJ2-1; TRBD2 matches 12 bases. The CDR3 has 17 amino acids. The trim removed 8 bases at V and 4 bases at J, leaving 12 bases unmatched. Germline CDR1 is MDHEN and CDR2 is SYDVKM. The chain's CDR3 is CASRSSRLAGVYNEQFF. The CDR3 DNA reads TGTGCCAGCCGCTCTTCAAGACTAGCGGGGGTGTACAATGAGCAGTTCTTC.